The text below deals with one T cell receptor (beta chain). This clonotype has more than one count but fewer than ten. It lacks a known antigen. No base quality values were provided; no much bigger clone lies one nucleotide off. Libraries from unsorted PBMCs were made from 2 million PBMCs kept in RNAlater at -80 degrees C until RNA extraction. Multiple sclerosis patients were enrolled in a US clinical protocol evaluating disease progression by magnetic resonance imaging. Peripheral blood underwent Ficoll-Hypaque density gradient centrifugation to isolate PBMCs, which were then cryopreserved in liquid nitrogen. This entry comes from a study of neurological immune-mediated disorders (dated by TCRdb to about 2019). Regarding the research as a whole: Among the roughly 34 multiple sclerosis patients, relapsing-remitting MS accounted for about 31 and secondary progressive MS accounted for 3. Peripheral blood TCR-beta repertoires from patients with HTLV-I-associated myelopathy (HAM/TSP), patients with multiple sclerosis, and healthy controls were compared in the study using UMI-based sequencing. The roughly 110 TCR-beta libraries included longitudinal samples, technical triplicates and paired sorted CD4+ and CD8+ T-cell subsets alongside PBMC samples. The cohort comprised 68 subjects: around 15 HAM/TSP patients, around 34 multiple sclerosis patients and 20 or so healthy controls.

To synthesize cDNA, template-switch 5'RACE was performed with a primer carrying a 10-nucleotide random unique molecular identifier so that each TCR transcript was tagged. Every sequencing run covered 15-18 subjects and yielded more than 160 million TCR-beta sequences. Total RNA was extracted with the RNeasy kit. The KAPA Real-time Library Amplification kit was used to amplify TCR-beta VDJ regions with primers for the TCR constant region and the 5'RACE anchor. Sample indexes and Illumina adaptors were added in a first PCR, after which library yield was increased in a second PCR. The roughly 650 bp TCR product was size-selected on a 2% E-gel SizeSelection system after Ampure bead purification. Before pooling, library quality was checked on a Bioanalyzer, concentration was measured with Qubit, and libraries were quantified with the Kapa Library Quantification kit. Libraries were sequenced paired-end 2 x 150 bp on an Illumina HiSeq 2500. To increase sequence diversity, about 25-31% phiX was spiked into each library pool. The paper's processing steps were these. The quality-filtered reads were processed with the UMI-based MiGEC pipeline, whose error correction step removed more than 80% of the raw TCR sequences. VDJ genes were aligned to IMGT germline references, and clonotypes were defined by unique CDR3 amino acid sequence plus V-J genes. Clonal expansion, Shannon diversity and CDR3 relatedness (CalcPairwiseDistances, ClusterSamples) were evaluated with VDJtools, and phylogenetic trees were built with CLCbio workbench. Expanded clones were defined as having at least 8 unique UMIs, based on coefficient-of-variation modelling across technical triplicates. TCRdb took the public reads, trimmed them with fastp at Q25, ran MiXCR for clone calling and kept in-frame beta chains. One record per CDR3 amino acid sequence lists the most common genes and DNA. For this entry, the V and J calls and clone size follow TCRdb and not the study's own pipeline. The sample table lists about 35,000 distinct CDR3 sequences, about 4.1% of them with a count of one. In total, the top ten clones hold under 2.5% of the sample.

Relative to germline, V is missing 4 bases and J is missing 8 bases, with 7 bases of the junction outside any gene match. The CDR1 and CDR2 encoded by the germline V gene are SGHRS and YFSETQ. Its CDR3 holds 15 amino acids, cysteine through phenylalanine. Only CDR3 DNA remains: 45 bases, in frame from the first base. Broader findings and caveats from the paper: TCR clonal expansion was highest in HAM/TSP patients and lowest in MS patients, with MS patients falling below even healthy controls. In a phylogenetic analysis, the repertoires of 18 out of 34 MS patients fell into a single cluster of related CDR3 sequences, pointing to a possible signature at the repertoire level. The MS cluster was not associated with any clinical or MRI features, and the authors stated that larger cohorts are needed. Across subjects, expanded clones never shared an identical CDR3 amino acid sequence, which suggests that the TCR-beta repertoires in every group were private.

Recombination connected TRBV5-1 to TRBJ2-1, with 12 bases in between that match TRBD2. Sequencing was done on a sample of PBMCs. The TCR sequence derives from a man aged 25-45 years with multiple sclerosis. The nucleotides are TGCGCCAGCAGCCGCGGACTAGCGGGGATCGATGAGCAGTTCTTC. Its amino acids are CASSRGLAGIDEQFF.